The 19 T cell receptor beta chains given below trace back to one sample, sequenced in a study of blood T cell repertoires in COVID-19. The repertoire was sequenced with immunoSEQ multiplex PCR; TCRdb's copy has only in-frame clones and lacks some. The sample consists of 250,000 to 350,000 clones, 75% to 90% of them appearing once. Sequencing used PBMCs or T cells enriched from blood (not recorded which). The source is a woman aged 45-65 years who had recovered from COVID-19.

The chain uses TRBV24-1 and TRBJ2-1; perhaps TRBD1 as D (7 bases). This CDR3 has 15 residues. Germline-derived CDR1 and CDR2 are KGHDR and SFDVKD. The V end was cut by 2 bases, the J end by 8 bases, with 15 bases between. Written as DNA, the CDR3 is TGTGCCACCAGTGATTATCAGGGGGGATCGGATGAGCAGTTCTTC. Amino acids: CATSDYQGGSDEQFF.

The chain couples TRBV19 to TRBJ2-7, with TRBD1 matching over 9 bases. Looked up from germline, CDR1 is LNHDA and CDR2 is SQIVND (reference sequence). The ends lost 5 bases at V and 0 bases at J; junction bases unmatched: 5. This CDR3 spans 15 amino acids. The CDR3 bases are TGTGCCAGTAGTTTACCGGGACAGGGCTCCTACGAGCAGTACTTC. Translating gives CASSLPGQGSYEQYF.

V is TRBV5-1 and J is TRBJ2-7; D possibly corresponds to TRBD1 (6 bases). CDR1 SGHRS and CDR2 YFSETQ come from the germline V gene. V was shortened by 5 bases and J by 8 bases, with 23 bases between the two germline ends. The CDR3 consists of 15 residues. CDR3 bases: TGCGCCAGCAGTACGGATCCGGGACAAGGGGCGAAGCAGTACTTC. Its protein is CASSTDPGQGAKQYF.

V usage is TRBV18 and J usage is TRBJ1-1; TRBD1 matches 7 bases. This CDR3 has 14 residues. The V gene end was trimmed by 6 bases and the J gene end by 0 bases; junction bases not matched to a gene: 4. Per the germline V gene, CDR1 is KGHSH and CDR2 is LQKENI. CDR3 residues: CASSGTDMNTEAFF. The CDR3 coding sequence is TGTGCCAGCTCCGGGACAGACATGAACACTGAAGCTTTCTTT.

This chain links TRBV11-2 with TRBJ2-1, with 8 bases identical to TRBD2. V was clipped by 4 bases and J by 8 bases; unmatched bases: 10. The CDR3 loop spans 15 amino acids. The germline V gene has CDR1 SGHAT and CDR2 FQNNGV. The CDR3 region is CASSSSGGRNHEQFF. Written as DNA, the CDR3 is TGTGCCAGCAGCTCCTCTGGCGGGAGGAACCATGAGCAGTTCTTC.

V is TRBV28 and J is TRBJ2-1; D may be TRBD2 (6 bases). V was cut by 5 bases and J by 8 bases, with 19 bases left in between. The CDR3 is 15 residues long. Germline CDR1 MDHEN, CDR2 SYDVKM. CDR3 sequence (DNA): TGTGCCAGCAGTCACACACTTAGCGGAGTCGATGAGCAGTTCTTC. This encodes CASSHTLSGVDEQFF.

As for this clone: Different DNA sequences within this sample yield the same CDR3. The chain employs TRBV11-2 and TRBJ2-1; 7 bases align to TRBD2. J gave up 4 bases and V 3 bases, and 3 bases lay outside the gene matches. CDR3 size: 14 residues. CDR1 is SGHAT and CDR2 is FQNNGV in the germline V gene. CDR3 residues: CASSLAGVYNEQFF. CDR3 bases: TGTGCCAGCAGCTTGGCGGGGGTATACAATGAGCAGTTCTTC.

CDR3 coding DNA: TGTGCCAGCAGCCAGGACAGCCAAGAGACCCAGTACTTC. This encodes CASSQDSQETQYF. The V gene is TRBV5-4, the J gene TRBJ2-5; possible D gene TRBD1, 6 bases. CDR1 and CDR2 (germline): SGHNT, YYREEE (reference sequence). The V and J ends lost 4 bases and 1 base respectively, with 8 bases between them. There are 13 residues in the CDR3.

The chain has TRBV6-4 and TRBJ1-5; D call uncertain. The CDR3 has 15 amino acids. Germline V gene data show CDR1 as MRHNA and CDR2 as SNTAGT. The V end was cut by 5 bases, the J end by 7 bases, with 18 bases between. CDR3 in DNA: TGTGCCAGCAGTTCTACCCCGGACGAGGGACAGCCCCAGCATTTT. It yields the protein CASSSTPDEGQPQHF.

The CDR3 DNA follows: TGTGCCAGCAGCCAGGCCGGGGGGACCACTGAAGCTTTCTTT. Amino acid sequence: CASSQAGGTTEAFF. This sequence joins TRBV3-1 (or the pseudogene TRBV3-2) and TRBJ1-1, with a tentative D call TRBD1 (5 bases). The CDR3 length is 14 residues. Trimming removed 3 bases at V and 4 bases at J, with 12 bases between. Germline V CDR1 and CDR2: LGHDT, YNNKEL (reference sequence).

The chain joins TRBV5-1 to TRBJ2-7; TRBD2 matches at 12 bases. This CDR3 spans 15 amino acids. V gave up 3 bases and J gave up 3 bases; unmatched junction bases: 4. Germline V lookup: CDR1 SGHRS, CDR2 YFSETQ. The CDR3 reads CASSWALAGGYEQYF. The CDR3 DNA is TGCGCCAGCAGCTGGGCACTAGCGGGAGGCTACGAGCAGTACTTC.

In its sample, this clone was seen once. The rearrangement links TRBV27 to TRBJ2-7; tentative D call: TRBD1 (6 bases). Germline V lookup: CDR1 MNHEY, CDR2 SMNVEV (reference sequence). V lost 3 bases, J lost 2 bases, and 11 bases lay in between. CDR3 length equals 14 residues. The CDR3: CASSLLGGAYEQYF. The CDR3 DNA is TGTGCCAGCAGTTTGTTAGGGGGTGCCTACGAGCAGTACTTC.

The V and J genes are TRBV24-1 and TRBJ2-1, with D perhaps matching TRBD1 (5 bases). The germline V gene has CDR1 KGHDR and CDR2 SFDVKD. Trimming stripped 4 bases from V and 4 bases from J, with 10 bases between. There are 14 residues in the CDR3. In DNA form, the CDR3 reads TGTGCCACCAGTGACCCCGACAGATACAATGAGCAGTTCTTC. It yields the protein CATSDPDRYNEQFF.

CDR3 region: CASSQDGYGGPYNEQFF. CDR3 coding DNA: TGTGCCAGCAGCCAAGATGGGTACGGGGGGCCCTACAATGAGCAGTTCTTC. This chain links TRBV3-1 (or the pseudogene TRBV3-2) with TRBJ2-1, with D possibly being TRBD2 (7 bases). The germline V and J ends were trimmed by 0 bases and 2 bases, with 14 bases remaining between them. The CDR3 totals 17 residues. Germline V gives CDR1 LGHDT, CDR2 YNNKEL (reference sequence).

This chain uses TRBV2 with TRBJ1-2; 7 nucleotides match TRBD1. This CDR3 has 14 amino acids. CDR1 is SNHLY, CDR2 FYNNEI, per germline. The V gene end was trimmed by 5 bases and the J gene end by 3 bases; junction bases not matched to a gene: 6. The DNA for the CDR3 is TGTGCCAGCAGTTCAGACAGGGTGGACTATGGCTACACCTTC. Translated: CASSSDRVDYGYTF.

This chain uses TRBV7-2 with TRBJ1-1; the D is unclear. V dropped 6 bases and J dropped 6 bases, with 20 bases sitting between them. The CDR3 spans 15 residues. Germline V CDR1 and CDR2: SGHTA, FQGNSA. The CDR3 reads CASRSNVGYSPEAFF. CDR3 nucleotides: TGTGCCAGCAGGTCTAACGTCGGGTATTCGCCTGAAGCTTTCTTT.

The genes are TRBV5-1 and TRBJ1-1; no clear D gene. Germline CDR1 is SGHRS and CDR2 is YFSETQ. Trimming stripped 5 bases from V and 5 bases from J, with 19 bases between. This CDR3 contains 15 residues. The CDR3 here is CASRSESTRVTEAFF. The CDR3, as DNA: TGCGCCAGCAGGTCTGAGAGTACGAGGGTTACTGAAGCTTTCTTT.

The V gene is TRBV3-1 (or the pseudogene TRBV3-2), the J gene TRBJ1-3; maybe TRBD1 (6 bases). The CDR3 length is 15 residues. Trimming left V 5 bases short and J 0 bases short, with 11 bases between. Germline V gene lookup returns CDR1 LGHDT and CDR2 YNNKEL (reference sequence). The CDR3 loop is CASSERTVSGNTIYF. The DNA of the CDR3 is TGTGCCAGCAGCGAACGGACAGTCTCTGGAAACACCATATATTTT.

V and J are TRBV28 and TRBJ1-2; 7 bases are shared with TRBD1. The CDR3 covers 13 residues. The germline CDR1 and CDR2 sequences are MDHEN and SYDVKM. The V and J ends lost 3 bases and 4 bases, in that order; junction bases with no gene match: 2. DNA for the CDR3: TGTGCCAGCAGTTTGAGGACAGGCTATGGCTACACCTTC. Residues: CASSLRTGYGYTF.